The clone carrying this T cell receptor beta chain was observed a single time. This record comes from a study of CD8 T cells in Susac syndrome. CD8+ and CD4+ blood T cells underwent TCR beta sequencing. V lost 1 base and J 7 bases, leaving 13 bases between the germline ends. CDR1 and CDR2 from the germline V gene are LGHNA and YSLEER. This CDR3 has 14 amino acids. Reverse transcription used roughly 0.45 to 1 ug RNA and random hexamers. Each CDR3 protein gets one entry after TCRdb re-called the immunoSEQ multiplex PCR reads with MiXCR. The sample includes more than 150,000 distinct CDR3 sequences, approximately 95% of them seen just once.

This TCR was recovered from a human donor with Susac syndrome. V and J are TRBV4-3 and TRBJ1-1; no clear D gene. The sample was CD4+ T cells from PBMCs. The CDR3 reads CASSQAQALGEAFF. The CDR3 DNA reads as TGCGCCAGCAGCCAAGCCCAGGCTTTAGGTGAAGCTTTCTTT.